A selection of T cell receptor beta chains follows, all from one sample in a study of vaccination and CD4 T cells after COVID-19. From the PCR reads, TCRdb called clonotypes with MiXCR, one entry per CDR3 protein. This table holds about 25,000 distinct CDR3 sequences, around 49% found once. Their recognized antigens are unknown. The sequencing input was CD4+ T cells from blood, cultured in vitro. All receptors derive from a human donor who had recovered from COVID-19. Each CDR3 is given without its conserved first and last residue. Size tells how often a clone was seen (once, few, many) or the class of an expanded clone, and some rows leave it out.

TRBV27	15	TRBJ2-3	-	ASSPRLAGEPTDTQY
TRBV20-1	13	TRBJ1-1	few	SARDRSGVNTEAF
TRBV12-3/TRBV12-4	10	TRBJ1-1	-	ATTSSYTEAF
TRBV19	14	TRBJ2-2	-	ASKPPTTTNTGELF
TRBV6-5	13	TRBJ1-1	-	ASSYSGQVNTEAF
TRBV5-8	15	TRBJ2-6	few	ASSLGTGASGANVLT
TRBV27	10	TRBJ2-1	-	ASSSRPGGGF
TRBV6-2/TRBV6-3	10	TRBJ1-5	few	ASRTVNQPQH
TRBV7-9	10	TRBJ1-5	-	ASKKGDQPQH
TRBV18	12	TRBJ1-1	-	ASSPTGGDTEAF
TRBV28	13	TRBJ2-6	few	ASSSGGTGANVLT
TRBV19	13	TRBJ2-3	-	ASRGREWGTDTQY
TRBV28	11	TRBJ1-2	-	ASSSRVGYGYT
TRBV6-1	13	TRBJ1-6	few	ASSIGQIYNSPLH
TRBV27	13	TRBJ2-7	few	ASSLIGDRAYEQY
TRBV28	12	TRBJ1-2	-	ASSATGDFRGYT
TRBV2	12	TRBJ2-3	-	ASSDGQGPDTQY
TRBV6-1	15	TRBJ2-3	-	ASSDWRSGANTDTQY
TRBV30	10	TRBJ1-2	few	AWSVLNYGYT
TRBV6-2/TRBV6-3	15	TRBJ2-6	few	ASSYASVSSGANVLT
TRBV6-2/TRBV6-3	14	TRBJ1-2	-	ASSYYVSSPNYGYT
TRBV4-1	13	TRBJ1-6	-	ASSHAGAGDSPLH
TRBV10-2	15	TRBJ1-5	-	ASSESSGGLFNQPQH
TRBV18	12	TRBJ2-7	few	ASSPSQSSYEQY
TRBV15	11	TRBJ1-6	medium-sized	ATSKFQGSPLH
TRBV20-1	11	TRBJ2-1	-	SAQQGLYNEQF
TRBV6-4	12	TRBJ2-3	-	ASSDGQGADTQY
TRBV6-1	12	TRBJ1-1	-	ASRFRQSNTEAF
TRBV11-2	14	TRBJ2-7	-	ARRERPTVLAYEQY
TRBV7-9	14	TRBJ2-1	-	ASSRQTGSTYNEQF
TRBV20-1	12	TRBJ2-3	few	SAVASANTDTQY
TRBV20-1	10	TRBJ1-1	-	SPTGGYTEAF
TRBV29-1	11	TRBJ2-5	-	SVGGTSGETQY
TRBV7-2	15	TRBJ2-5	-	ASSLGVLQGAQGTQY
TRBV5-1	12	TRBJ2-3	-	ASSDRQGTDTQY
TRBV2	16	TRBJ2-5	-	ASSRVAGGPISGETQY
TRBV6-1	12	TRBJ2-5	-	ASSGPGYQETQY
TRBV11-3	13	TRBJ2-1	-	ASSFTGAPEDEQF
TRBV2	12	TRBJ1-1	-	ASSERQMNTEAF
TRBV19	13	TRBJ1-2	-	ASSIDLKGNYGYT
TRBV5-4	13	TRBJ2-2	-	ASSSGGARTGELF
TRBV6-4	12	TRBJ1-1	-	ASSTGGTNTEAF
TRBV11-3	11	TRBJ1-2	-	ASSLEFGYGYT
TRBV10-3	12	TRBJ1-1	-	AISERGQNTEAF
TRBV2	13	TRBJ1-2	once	ASSELREANYGYT
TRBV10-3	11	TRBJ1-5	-	AISEQRNQPQH
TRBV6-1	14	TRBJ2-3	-	ASSEGFGWGTDTQY
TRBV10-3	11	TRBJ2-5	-	AISESRGETQY